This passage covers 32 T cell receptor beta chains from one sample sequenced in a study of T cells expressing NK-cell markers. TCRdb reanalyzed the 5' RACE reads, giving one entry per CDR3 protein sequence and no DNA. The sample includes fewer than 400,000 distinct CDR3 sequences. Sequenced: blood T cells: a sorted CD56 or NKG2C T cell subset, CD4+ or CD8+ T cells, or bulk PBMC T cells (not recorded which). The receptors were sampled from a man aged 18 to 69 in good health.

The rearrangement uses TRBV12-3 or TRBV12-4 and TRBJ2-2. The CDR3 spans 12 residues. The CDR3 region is CATQAVAGELFF.

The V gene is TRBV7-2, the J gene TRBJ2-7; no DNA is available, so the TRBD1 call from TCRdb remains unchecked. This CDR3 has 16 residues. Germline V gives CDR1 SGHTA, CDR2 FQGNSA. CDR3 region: CASSAGTGTGSYEQYF.

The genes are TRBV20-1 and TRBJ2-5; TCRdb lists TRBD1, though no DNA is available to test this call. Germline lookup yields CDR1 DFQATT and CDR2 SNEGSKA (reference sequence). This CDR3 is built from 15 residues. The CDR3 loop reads CSAIQEGGDGETQYF.

The CDR3 sequence: CSAPGVGFTEAFF. The rearrangement joins TRBV20-1 to TRBJ1-1; with no DNA, the TCRdb D assignment of TRBD1 cannot be verified. Germline assignment: CDR1 DFQATT and CDR2 SNEGSKA (reference sequence). This CDR3 is built from 13 residues.

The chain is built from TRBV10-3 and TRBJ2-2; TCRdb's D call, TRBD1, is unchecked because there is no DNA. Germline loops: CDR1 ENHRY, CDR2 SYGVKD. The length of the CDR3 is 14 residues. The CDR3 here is CAISDAGDTGELFF.

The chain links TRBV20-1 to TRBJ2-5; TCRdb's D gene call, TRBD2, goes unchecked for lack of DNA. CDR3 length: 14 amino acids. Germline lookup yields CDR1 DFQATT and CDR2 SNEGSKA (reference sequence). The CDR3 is CSARAAAQEGTQYF.

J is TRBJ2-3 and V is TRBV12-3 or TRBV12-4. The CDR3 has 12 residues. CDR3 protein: CASSREAGTQYF.

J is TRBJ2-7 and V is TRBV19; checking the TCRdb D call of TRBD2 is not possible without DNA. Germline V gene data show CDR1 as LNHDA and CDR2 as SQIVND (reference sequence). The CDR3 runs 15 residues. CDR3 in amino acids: CASSSPGASSHEQYF.

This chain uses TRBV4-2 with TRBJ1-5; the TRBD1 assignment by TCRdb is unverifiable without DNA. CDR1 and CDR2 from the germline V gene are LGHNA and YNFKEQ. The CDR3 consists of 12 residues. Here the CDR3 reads CAGEGGYQPQHF.

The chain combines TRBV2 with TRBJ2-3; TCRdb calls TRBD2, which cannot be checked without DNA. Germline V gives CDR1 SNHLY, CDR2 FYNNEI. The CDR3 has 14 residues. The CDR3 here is CASTRTSGVYTQYF.

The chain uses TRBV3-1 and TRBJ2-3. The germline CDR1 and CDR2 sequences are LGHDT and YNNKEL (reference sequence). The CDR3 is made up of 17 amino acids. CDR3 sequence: CASSQDRGTSAADTQYF.

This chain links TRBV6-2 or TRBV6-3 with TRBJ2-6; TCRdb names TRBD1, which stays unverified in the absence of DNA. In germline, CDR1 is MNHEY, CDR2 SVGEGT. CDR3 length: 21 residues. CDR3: CASSYGQGRGKTRSVANVLTF.

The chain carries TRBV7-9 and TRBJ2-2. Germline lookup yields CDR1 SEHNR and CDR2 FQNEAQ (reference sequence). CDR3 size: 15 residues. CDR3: CASSWSLDGGGELFF.

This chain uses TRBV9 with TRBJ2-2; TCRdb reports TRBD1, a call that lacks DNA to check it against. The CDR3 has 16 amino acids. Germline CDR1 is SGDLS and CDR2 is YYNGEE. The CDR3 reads CASSAPGGLNTGELFF.

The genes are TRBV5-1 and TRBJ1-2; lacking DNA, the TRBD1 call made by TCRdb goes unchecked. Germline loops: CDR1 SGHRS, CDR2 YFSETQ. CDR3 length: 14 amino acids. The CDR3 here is CASSYDSLFDGYTF.

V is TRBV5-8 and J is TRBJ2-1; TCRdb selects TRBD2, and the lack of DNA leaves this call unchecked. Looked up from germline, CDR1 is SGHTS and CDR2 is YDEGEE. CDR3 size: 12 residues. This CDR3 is CASSLLAGEQFF.

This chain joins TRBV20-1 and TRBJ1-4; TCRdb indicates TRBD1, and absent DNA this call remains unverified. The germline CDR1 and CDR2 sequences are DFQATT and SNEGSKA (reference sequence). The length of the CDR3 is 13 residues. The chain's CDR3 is CSAQTDRGEKLFF.

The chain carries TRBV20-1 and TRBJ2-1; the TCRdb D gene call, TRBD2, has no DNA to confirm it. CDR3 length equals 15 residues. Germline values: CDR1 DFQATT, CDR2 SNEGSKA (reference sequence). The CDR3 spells CSARGTSTQNNEQFF.

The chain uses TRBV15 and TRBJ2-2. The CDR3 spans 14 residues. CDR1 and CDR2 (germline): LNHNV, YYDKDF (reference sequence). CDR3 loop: CATSLTITGGELFF.

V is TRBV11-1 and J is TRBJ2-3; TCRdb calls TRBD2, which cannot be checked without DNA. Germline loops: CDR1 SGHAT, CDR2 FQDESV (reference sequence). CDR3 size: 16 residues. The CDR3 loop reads CASSSHSGGITDTQYF.

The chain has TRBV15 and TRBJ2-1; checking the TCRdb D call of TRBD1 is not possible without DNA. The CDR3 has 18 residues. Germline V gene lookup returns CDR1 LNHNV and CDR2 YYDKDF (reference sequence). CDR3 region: CATSREGFGGGDANEQFF. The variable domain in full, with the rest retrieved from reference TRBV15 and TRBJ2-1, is DAMVIQNPRYQVTQFGKPVTLSCSQTLNHNVMYWYQQKSSQAPKLLFHYYDKDFNNEADTPDNFQSRRPNTSFCFLDIRSPGLGDTAMYLCATSREGFGGGDANEQFFGPGTRLTVL.

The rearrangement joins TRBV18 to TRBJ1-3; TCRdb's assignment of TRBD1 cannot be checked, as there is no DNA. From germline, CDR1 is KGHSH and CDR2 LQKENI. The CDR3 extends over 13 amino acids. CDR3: CASSPRTGYTIYF.

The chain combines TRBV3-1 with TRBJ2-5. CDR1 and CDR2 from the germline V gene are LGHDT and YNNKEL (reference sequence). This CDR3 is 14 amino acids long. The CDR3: CASSQRVSQETQYF.

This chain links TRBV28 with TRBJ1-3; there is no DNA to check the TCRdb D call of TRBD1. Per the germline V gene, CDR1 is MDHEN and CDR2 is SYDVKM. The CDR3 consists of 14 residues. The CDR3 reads CASSPWDRRNTIYF.

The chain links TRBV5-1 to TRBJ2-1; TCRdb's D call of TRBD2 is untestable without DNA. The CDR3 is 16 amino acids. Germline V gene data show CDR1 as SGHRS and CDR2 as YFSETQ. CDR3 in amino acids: CASSQVAGGGYNEQFF.

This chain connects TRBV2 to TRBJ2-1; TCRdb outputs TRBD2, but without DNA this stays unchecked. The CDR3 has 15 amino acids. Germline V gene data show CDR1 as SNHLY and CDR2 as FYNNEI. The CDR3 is CASSSGRGLNNEQFF.

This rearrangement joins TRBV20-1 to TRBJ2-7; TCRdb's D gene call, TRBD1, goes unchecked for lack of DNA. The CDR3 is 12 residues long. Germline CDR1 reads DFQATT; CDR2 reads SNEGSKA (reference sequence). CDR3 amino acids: CSARKGFREQYF.

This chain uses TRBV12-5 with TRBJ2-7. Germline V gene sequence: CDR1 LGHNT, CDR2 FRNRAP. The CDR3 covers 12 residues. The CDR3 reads CATATHSSEQYF.

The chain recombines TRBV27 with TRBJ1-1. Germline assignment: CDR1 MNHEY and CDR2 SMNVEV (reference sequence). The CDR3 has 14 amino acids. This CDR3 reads CASRGRGWWTEAFF.

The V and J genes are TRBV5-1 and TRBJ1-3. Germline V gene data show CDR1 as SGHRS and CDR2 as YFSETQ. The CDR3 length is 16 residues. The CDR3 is CASSLEGLFSGNTIYF.

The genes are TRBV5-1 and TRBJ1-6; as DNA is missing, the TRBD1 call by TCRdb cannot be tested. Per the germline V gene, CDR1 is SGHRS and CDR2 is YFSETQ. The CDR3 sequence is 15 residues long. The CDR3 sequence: CASSLGTAQNSPLHF.

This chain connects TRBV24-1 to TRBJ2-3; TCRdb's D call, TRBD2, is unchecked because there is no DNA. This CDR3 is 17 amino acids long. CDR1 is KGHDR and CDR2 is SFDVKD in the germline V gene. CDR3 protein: CATSAATSGRVTDTQYF.